This T cell receptor beta chain was identified during a study of shared clonotypes between healthy human individuals. Germline lookup yields CDR1 SGHTA and CDR2 FQGNSA. V lost 4 bases and J lost 2, with 22 bases in between. The CDR3 spans 18 residues. Data came from immunoSEQ multiplex PCR; TCRdb stores just in-frame clones and leaves some out. The sample holds more than 2 million clones; roughly 94% are singletons and the top ten take 0.85% to 1.2%. In the naive CD8 group, cells lacked CD45RO and were positively selected for CCR7, so terminally differentiated effector memory CD45RA+ cells were left out. On this clone: The antigen is not known.

Study results and limitations: Some naive CD4 clonotypes, 4% to 6%, turned up in common across several donors.

The rearrangement joins TRBV7-2 to TRBJ2-3; unclear D gene. This TCR came from a man younger than 35 in good health. What was sequenced was naive CD8+ T cells sorted from blood. CDR3: CASSSTGSTPSFTDTQYF. Here the CDR3 DNA reads TGTGCCAGCAGCTCAACTGGGTCCACTCCTTCCTTCACAGATACGCAGTATTTT. The whole variable domain, filled in from reference TRBV7-2 and TRBJ2-3, reads GAGVSQSPSNKVTEKGKDVELRCDPISGHTALYWYRQSLGQGLEFLIYFQGNSAPDKSGLPSDRFSAERTGGSVSTLTIQRTQQEDSAVYLCASSSTGSTPSFTDTQYFGPGTRLTVL.